What follows are 22 T cell receptor beta chains derived from one specimen sequenced in a study of blood T cell repertoires in COVID-19. The table came from immunoSEQ multiplex PCR; TCRdb's copy has only in-frame clones and leaves some out. The data hold approximately 150,000 clones, with roughly 87% observed a single time. Sample: peripheral blood. These receptors originate from a woman between 45 and 65 years old with acute or convalescent COVID-19.

This chain uses TRBV21-1 with TRBJ1-1; the table's D call, TRBD1, has no DNA check behind it. TRBV21-1 is designated a pseudogene. The CDR3 has 14 residues. CDR3 region: CASSLRTLDSEAFF. DNA for the CDR3: TGTGCCAGCAGCCTCCGAACTCTCGACAGTGAAGCTTTCTTT.

This clone has only one observation. The V call is TRBV21-1, the J call TRBJ2-2; the table's D call, TRBD1, has no DNA check behind it. TRBV21-1 is marked as a pseudogene. The CDR3 length is 17 residues. In DNA form, the CDR3 reads TGTGCCAGCAGCAATCCGGGGACAGGGGGGTATACCGGGGAGCTGTTTTTT. The encoded protein is CASSNPGTGGYTGELFF.

The CDR3 loop is CSVGQGVGETQYF. For the CDR3, the DNA is TGCAGCGTGGGACAGGGGGTCGGGGAGACCCAGTACTTC. This chain links TRBV29-1 with TRBJ2-5; 11 positions agree with TRBD1. The V and J ends lost 6 bases and 5 bases, in that order; junction bases with no gene match: 5. From germline, CDR1 is SQVTM and CDR2 ANQGSEA. The CDR3 totals 13 residues.

This clone was observed once. The rearrangement links TRBV7-2 to TRBJ1-5; TRBD1 agrees at 10 bases. The V gene end was trimmed by 3 bases and the J gene end by 9 bases; junction bases not matched to a gene: 5. Germline CDR1 is SGHTA and CDR2 is FQGNSA. This CDR3 has 14 amino acids. The CDR3, as DNA: TGTGCCAGCAGCTTGGACAGGGGGATGGGGCCCCAGCATTTT. It specifies CASSLDRGMGPQHF.

In its sample, this clone was seen a few times. V is TRBV4-3 and J is TRBJ1-1, with TRBD1 as a possible D gene (6 bases). Germline CDR1 reads LGHNA; CDR2 reads YSLEER. CDR3 length equals 13 residues. V lost 1 base and J 6 bases, leaving 9 bases between the germline ends. CDR3 amino acids: CASSQGTGSEAFF. Here the CDR3 DNA reads TGCGCCAGCAGCCAAGGAACAGGGTCTGAAGCTTTCTTT.

The chain links TRBV11-3 to TRBJ1-1; D unresolved. The CDR3 is 14 residues long. The V gene lost 7 bases and the J gene lost 7 bases, with 19 bases spanning the gap. The V gene's germline CDR1 is SGHNT and CDR2 YENEEA. In DNA form, the CDR3 reads TGTGCCAGCACCGATAATTTAGCCAAGTTTGAAGCTTTCTTT. It is translated as CASTDNLAKFEAFF.

CDR3 coding DNA: TGTGCCATCTTAGCGGGAGGGCCCGGGGACTTTTTT. Translation: CAILAGGPGDFF. The chain recombines TRBV10-3 with TRBJ2-2, with TRBD2 matching over 11 bases. Germline lookup yields CDR1 ENHRY and CDR2 SYGVKD. CDR3 length: 12 residues. Unmatched junction bases numbered 10, after V lost 8 bases and J lost 17 bases.

The genes are TRBV7-2 and TRBJ2-7, with no clear D. Looked up from germline, CDR1 is SGHTA and CDR2 is FQGNSA. Trimming took 3 bases from V and 5 from J, leaving 5 bases between them. CDR3 size: 11 residues. The CDR3 loop is CASSLSHEQYF. The CDR3 nucleotides are TGTGCCAGCAGCTTGTCTCACGAGCAGTACTTC.

The rearrangement joins TRBV19 to TRBJ2-1; 7 bases fit TRBD1. Germline trimming cut 5 bases from V and 8 bases from J; bases unmatched to any gene: 15. The germline V gene has CDR1 LNHDA and CDR2 SQIVND (reference sequence). CDR3 length: 16 amino acids. CDR3 in amino acids: CASSARTGQRNDEQFF. The CDR3 coding sequence is TGTGCCAGTAGTGCCCGGACAGGCCAACGAAATGATGAGCAGTTCTTC.

The CDR3 loop is CASSPGTTQYF. The CDR3 DNA reads as TGTGCCAGCAGCCCAGGTACGACGCAGTACTTC. The chain couples TRBV3-1 (or the pseudogene TRBV3-2) to TRBJ2-7; no reliable D call. Germline V gene lookup returns CDR1 LGHDT and CDR2 YNNKEL (reference sequence). Trimming removed 4 bases from V and 9 bases from J, with 10 bases in between. The CDR3 extends over 11 amino acids.

The CDR3 reads CASSLEAPLARGYTF. The CDR3 DNA reads as TGTGCCAGCAGCTTAGAAGCCCCTCTCGCCCGGGGCTACACCTTC. The chain is built from TRBV7-2 and TRBJ1-2; no reliable D call. This CDR3 has 15 amino acids. Germline assignment: CDR1 SGHTA and CDR2 FQGNSA. V lost 1 base and J lost 8, with 17 bases in between.

The J gene is TRBJ1-5, the V gene TRBV24-1, with 10 bases identical to TRBD1. The CDR3 is 17 residues long. CDR1 is KGHDR, CDR2 SFDVKD, per germline. J lost 2 bases, V lost 1 base, and 4 bases had no gene match. The DNA for the CDR3 is TGTGCCACCAGTGATTTCTCAGGACAGGGGGGCAATCAGCCCCAGCATTTT. This translates into CATSDFSGQGGNQPQHF.

J is TRBJ1-5 and V is TRBV6-6; D is uncertain. V lost 1 base and J 3 bases, leaving 10 bases between the germline ends. This CDR3 is 15 amino acids long. The germline CDR1 and CDR2 sequences are MNHNY and SVGAGI (reference sequence). The CDR3 region has the DNA TGTGCCAGCAGTTACTACGGCGGATCCAATCAGCCCCAGCATTTT. Its translation is CASSYYGGSNQPQHF.

The chain combines TRBV7-2 with TRBJ2-5, with TRBD2 matching 15 bases. With 4 bases clipped from V and 4 bases from J, the junction kept 7 bases outside the gene matches. The CDR3 covers 17 residues. CDR1 and CDR2 from the germline V gene are SGHTA and FQGNSA. The CDR3 region is CASSWGLAGGRGETQYF. The CDR3 DNA sequence: TGTGCCAGCAGCTGGGGACTAGCGGGAGGTAGGGGAGAGACCCAGTACTTC.

This clone was seen only once. V usage is TRBV11-2 and J usage is TRBJ1-2; no reliable D call. The CDR3 covers 12 residues. Looked up from germline, CDR1 is SGHAT and CDR2 is FQNNGV. Trimming removed 5 bases from V and 5 bases from J, with 9 bases in between. The chain's CDR3 is CASSLEAYGYTF. In nucleotides, the CDR3 is TGTGCCAGCAGCCTCGAAGCGTATGGCTACACCTTC.

V and J are TRBV12-5 and TRBJ1-1, with D perhaps matching TRBD1 (6 bases). This CDR3 contains 16 residues. Trimming removed 1 base from V and 2 bases from J, with 14 bases in between. Germline CDR1 and CDR2: LGHNT and FRNRAP. CDR3 DNA sequence: TGTGCTAGTGGTTTGGGCCGGACAGTTCGAAACACTGAAGCTTTCTTT. Its translation is CASGLGRTVRNTEAFF.

The rearrangement joins TRBV19 to TRBJ1-3; 10 bases map to TRBD1. Germline loops: CDR1 LNHDA, CDR2 SQIVND (reference sequence). Losses at the gene ends were 5 bases for V and 0 bases for J; bases not matched to a gene: 10. This CDR3 is 18 amino acids long. The CDR3 spells CASSPLGDRGLSGNTIYF. CDR3 nucleotide sequence: TGTGCCAGTAGTCCGCTGGGGGACAGGGGACTCTCTGGAAACACCATATATTTT.

The chain carries TRBV5-4 and TRBJ2-3; 7 nucleotides match TRBD2. Germline CDR1 reads SGHNT; CDR2 reads YYREEE (reference sequence). The CDR3 runs 15 residues. V shed 3 bases and J 0 bases; nucleotides not matched to a gene: 4. For the CDR3, the DNA is TGTGCCAGCAGCTCTAAAGCGGGGAGCACAGATACGCAGTATTTT. This translates into CASSSKAGSTDTQYF.

The sample holds a few counts of this clone. The chain employs TRBV11-2 and TRBJ2-5; TRBD2 matches at 8 bases. CDR3 length equals 15 residues. Germline V gene sequence: CDR1 SGHAT, CDR2 FQNNGV. V lost 0 bases to trimming and J lost 4 bases; unmatched junction nucleotides: 4. CDR3 bases: TGTGCCAGCAGCTTAGAAGGACTAGCCCTAGAGACCCAGTACTTC. As protein: CASSLEGLALETQYF.

This clone was detected only a few times. CDR3 in DNA: TGTGCCATCGGGGTGGGACTAGCAAACTCCTACAATGAGCAGTTCTTC. This codes for CAIGVGLANSYNEQFF. The chain has TRBV10-3 and TRBJ2-1, with 9 nucleotides matching TRBD2. This CDR3 is 16 amino acids long. J lost 0 bases, V lost 8 bases, and 8 bases had no gene match. Per the germline V gene, CDR1 is ENHRY and CDR2 is SYGVKD.

This clone was seen a handful of times. The chain is built from TRBV7-6 and TRBJ2-5; 12 positions agree with TRBD2. V was clipped by 0 bases and J by 5 bases; unmatched bases: 7. Germline V CDR1 and CDR2: SGHVS, FNYEAQ. The CDR3 loop spans 17 amino acids. The CDR3 region has the DNA TGTGCCAGCAGCTTAGCTTCCGGACTAGCGGGACGGGAGACCCAGTACTTC. Its protein product is CASSLASGLAGRETQYF.

V and J are TRBV10-3 and TRBJ1-3; D might be TRBD1 (5 bases). This CDR3 spans 15 amino acids. Germline-derived CDR1 and CDR2 are ENHRY and SYGVKD. Trimming took off 3 bases at V and 0 bases at J, with 9 bases between the two ends. The CDR3 region has the DNA TGTGCCATCAGTGACCCCAGGGACTCTGGAAACACCATATATTTT. It encodes CAISDPRDSGNTIYF.